This record covers a single T cell receptor beta chain. This sample is part of a study of cytomegalovirus exposure and HLA in healthy donors. Germline V lookup: CDR1 ENHRY, CDR2 SYGVKD. J was trimmed by 6 bases and V by 3 bases; bases with no gene match: 18. The CDR3 consists of 18 residues. 60 Vbeta and 13 Jbeta primers were used in PCR. The assay was immunoSEQ multiplex PCR, and TCRdb's table has in-frame clones only and misses some. In the table there are about 140,000 clones, about three quarters of which are singletons. The donors were healthy bone marrow donors. The sequenced sample was PBMCs. This rearrangement joins TRBV10-3 to TRBJ2-7; 9 bases are a match to TRBD1. The sequence came from a female donor in good health and CMV-seronegative. The CDR3 sequence: CAISEDPPGQGESGEQYF. CDR3 coding DNA: TGTGCCATCAGTGAAGATCCCCCGGGACAGGGCGAATCGGGCGAGCAGTACTTC.